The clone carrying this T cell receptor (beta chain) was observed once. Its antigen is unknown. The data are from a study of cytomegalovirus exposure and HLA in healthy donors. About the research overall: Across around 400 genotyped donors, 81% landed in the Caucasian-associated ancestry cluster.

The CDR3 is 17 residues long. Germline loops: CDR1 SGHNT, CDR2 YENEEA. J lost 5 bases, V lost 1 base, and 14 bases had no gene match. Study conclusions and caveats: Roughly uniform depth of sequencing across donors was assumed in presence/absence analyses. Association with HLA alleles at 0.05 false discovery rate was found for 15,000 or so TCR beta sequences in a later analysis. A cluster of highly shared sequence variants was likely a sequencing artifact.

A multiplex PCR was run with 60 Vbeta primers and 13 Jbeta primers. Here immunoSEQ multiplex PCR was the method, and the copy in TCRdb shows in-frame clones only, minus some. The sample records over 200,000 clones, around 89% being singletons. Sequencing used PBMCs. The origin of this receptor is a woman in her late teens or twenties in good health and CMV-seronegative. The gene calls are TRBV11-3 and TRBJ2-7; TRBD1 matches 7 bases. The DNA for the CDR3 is TGTGCCAGCAGCTTAGCTATCCTCCAGGGGGTTGGAGACGAGCAGTACTTC. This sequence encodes CASSLAILQGVGDEQYF.